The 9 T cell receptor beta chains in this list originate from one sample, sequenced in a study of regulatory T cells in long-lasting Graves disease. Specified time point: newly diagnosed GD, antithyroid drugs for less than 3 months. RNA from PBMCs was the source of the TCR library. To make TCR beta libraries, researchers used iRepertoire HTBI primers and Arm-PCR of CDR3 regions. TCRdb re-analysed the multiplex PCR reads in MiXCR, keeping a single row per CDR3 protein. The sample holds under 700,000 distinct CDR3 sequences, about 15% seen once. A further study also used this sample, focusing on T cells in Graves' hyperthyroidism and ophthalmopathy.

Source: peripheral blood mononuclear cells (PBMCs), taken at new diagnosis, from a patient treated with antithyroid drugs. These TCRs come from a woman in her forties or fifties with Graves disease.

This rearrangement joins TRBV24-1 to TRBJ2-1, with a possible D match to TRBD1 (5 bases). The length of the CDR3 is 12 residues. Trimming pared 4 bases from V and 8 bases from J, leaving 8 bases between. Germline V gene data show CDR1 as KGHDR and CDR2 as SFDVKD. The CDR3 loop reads CATSEDTYEQFF. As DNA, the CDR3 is TGTGCCACCAGTGAGGACACTTATGAGCAGTTCTTC.

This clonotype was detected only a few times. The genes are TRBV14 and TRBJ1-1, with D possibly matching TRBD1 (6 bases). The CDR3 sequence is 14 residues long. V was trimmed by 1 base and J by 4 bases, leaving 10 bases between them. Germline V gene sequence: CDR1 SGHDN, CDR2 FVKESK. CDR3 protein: CASSQGGGSTEAFF. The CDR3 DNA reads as TGTGCCAGCAGCCAAGGAGGGGGAAGCACTGAAGCTTTCTTT.

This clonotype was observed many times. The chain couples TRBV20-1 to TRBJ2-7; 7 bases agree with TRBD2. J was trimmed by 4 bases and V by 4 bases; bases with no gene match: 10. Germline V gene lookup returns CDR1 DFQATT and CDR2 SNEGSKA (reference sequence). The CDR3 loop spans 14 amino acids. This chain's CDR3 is CSAKRGGIGYEQYF. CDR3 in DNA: TGCAGTGCTAAGCGGGGCGGTATAGGGTACGAGCAGTACTTC.

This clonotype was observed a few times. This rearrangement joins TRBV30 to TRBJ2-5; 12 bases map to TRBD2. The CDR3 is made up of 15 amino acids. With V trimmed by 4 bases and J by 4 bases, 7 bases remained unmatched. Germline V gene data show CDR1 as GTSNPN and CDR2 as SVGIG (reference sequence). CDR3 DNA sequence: TGTGCCTGGACTCAGACTAGCGGGGGCCGAGAGACCCAGTACTTC. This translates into CAWTQTSGGRETQYF.

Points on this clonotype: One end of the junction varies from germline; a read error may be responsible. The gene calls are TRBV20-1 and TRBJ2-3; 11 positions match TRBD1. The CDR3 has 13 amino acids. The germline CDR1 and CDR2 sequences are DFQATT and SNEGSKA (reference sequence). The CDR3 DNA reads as TGCAGTGCGCGGACAGGGGGCACAGGTACGCAGTATTTT. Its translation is CSARTGGTGTQYF.

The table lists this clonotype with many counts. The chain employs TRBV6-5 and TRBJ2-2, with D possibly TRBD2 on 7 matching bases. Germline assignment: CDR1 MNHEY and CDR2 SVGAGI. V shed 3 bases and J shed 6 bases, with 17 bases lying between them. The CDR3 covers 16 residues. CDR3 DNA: TGTGCCAGCAGTTATTCTAGCGGCAGGGGCGCCGGGGAGCTGTTTTTT. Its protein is CASSYSSGRGAGELFF.

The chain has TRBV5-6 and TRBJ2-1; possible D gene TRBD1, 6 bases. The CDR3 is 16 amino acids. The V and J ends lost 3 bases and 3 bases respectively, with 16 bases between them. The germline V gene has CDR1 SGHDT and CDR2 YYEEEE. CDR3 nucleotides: TGTGCCAGCAGCTCACCGGGACATCTGTTCTACAATGAGCAGTTCTTC. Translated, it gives CASSSPGHLFYNEQFF.

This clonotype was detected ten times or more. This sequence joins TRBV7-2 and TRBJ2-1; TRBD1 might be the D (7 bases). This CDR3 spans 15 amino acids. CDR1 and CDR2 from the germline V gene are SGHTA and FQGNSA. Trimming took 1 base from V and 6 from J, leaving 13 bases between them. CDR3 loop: CASSLVQGGGNEQFF. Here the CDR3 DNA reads TGTGCCAGCAGCTTAGTGCAGGGGGGAGGCAATGAGCAGTTCTTC. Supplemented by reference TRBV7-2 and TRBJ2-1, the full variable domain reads GAGVSQSPSNKVTEKGKDVELRCDPISGHTALYWYRQSLGQGLEFLIYFQGNSAPDKSGLPSDRFSAERTGGSVSTLTIQRTQQEDSAVYLCASSLVQGGGNEQFFGPGTRLTVL.

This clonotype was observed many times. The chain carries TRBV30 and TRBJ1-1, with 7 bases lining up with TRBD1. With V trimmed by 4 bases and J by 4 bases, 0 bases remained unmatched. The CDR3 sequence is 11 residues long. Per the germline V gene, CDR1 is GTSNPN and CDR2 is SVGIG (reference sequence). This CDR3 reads CAWNRGTEAFF. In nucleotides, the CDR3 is TGTGCCTGGAACAGGGGCACTGAAGCTTTCTTT.